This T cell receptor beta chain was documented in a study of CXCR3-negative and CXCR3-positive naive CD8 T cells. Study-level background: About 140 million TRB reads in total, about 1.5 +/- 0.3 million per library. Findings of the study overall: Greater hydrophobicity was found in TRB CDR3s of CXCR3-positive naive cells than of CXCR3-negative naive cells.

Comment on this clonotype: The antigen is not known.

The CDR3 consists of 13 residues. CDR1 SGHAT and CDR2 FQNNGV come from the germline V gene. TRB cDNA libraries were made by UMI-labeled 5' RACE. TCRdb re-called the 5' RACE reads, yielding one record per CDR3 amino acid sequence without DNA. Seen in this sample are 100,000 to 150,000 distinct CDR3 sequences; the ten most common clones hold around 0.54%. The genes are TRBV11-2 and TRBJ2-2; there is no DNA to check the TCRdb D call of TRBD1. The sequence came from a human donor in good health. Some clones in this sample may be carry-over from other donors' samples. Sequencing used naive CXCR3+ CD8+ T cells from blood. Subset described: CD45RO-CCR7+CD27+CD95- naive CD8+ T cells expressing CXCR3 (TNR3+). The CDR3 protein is CASSIVRAGELFF.